Each of the 25 T cell receptor beta chains below was sequenced from the same sample in a study of OX40 agonist ivuxolimab in advanced cancers. Measured with immunoSEQ multiplex PCR; TCRdb has only the in-frame clones, and not every one. Here the sample spans under 100,000 clones, 70% to 85% being singletons. The specimen was CD4+ or CD8+ T cells sorted from blood, collected in a trial of the OX40 agonist ivuxolimab. The receptors were gathered from an adult with an advanced solid tumor such as melanoma, head and neck, liver or kidney cancer.

Turning to this clone: Other nucleotide sequences in the sample specify the same CDR3. CDR3 amino acids: CASSLRGTEAFF. The CDR3, as DNA: TGTGCCAGCAGCTTACGTGGGACTGAAGCTTTCTTT. This chain uses TRBV5-6 with TRBJ1-1; D is uncertain. Per the germline V gene, CDR1 is SGHDT and CDR2 is YYEEEE. The CDR3 spans 12 residues. Trimming cost V 2 bases and J 5 bases, with 7 bases left between them.

The V gene is TRBV7-9, the J gene TRBJ2-5, with 13 bases lining up with TRBD2. CDR1 is SEHNR and CDR2 is FQNEAQ in the germline V gene (reference sequence). The V gene end was trimmed by 5 bases and the J gene end by 1 base; junction bases not matched to a gene: 10. The CDR3 loop spans 18 amino acids. The CDR3 coding sequence is TGTGCCAGCAGCGCGAGACTAGCGGGGGGTCTACTCCAAGAGACCCAGTACTTC. It specifies CASSARLAGGLLQETQYF.

This chain uses TRBV7-2 with TRBJ2-7, with D perhaps matching TRBD2 (5 bases). Trimming took 3 bases from V and 2 from J, leaving 11 bases between them. The CDR3 runs 14 residues. Germline V gene lookup returns CDR1 SGHTA and CDR2 FQGNSA. Here the CDR3 reads CASSFSGKTYEQYF. The CDR3, as DNA: TGTGCCAGCAGCTTCAGCGGTAAGACCTACGAGCAGTACTTC.

The V and J genes are TRBV15 and TRBJ1-2; weak D call: TRBD1 (6 bases). Germline V CDR1 and CDR2: LNHNV, YYDKDF (reference sequence). Trimming removed 7 bases at V and 6 bases at J, with 15 bases between. This CDR3 is built from 13 residues. This chain's CDR3 is CATNSETGHGYTF. CDR3 nucleotide sequence: TGTGCCACCAATTCTGAGACAGGACATGGCTACACCTTC.

The chain has TRBV7-9 and TRBJ1-4; a weak D match, TRBD1 (5 bases). This CDR3 is built from 14 residues. Trimming took off 3 bases at V and 8 bases at J, with 13 bases between the two ends. Germline assignment: CDR1 SEHNR and CDR2 FQNEAQ (reference sequence). CDR3 nucleotide sequence: TGTGCCAGCAGCTTCTCCCAGGGTGCGGAAAAACTGTTTTTT. Translated, it gives CASSFSQGAEKLFF. Full variable domain (remainder filled in from reference TRBV7-9 and TRBJ1-4): DTGVSQNPRHKITKRGQNVTFRCDPISEHNRLYWYRQTLGQGPEFLTYFQNEAQLEKSRLLSDRFSAERPKGSFSTLEIQRTEQGDSAMYLCASSFSQGAEKLFFGSGTQLSVL.

The chain has TRBV14 and TRBJ2-1; weak D call: TRBD2 (6 bases). This CDR3 contains 16 residues. V gave up 3 bases and J gave up 3 bases, with 15 bases separating them. Germline V gives CDR1 SGHDN, CDR2 FVKESK. CDR3 DNA sequence: TGTGCCAGCAGCCATTTATTACGACTAGACTACAATGAGCAGTTCTTC. As protein: CASSHLLRLDYNEQFF.

This clone appeared once. The rearrangement links TRBV7-9 to TRBJ2-3; D ambiguous. The CDR3 has 12 amino acids. In germline, CDR1 is SEHNR, CDR2 FQNEAQ (reference sequence). V was clipped by 5 bases and J by 2 bases, with 5 bases between them. Here the CDR3 reads CASSPYTDTQYF. The DNA for the CDR3 is TGTGCCAGCAGCCCGTACACAGATACGCAGTATTTT.

This clone was detected only a few times. The genes are TRBV6-1 and TRBJ1-1, with unresolved D. With 5 bases removed from V and 0 bases from J, the gap between germline ends came to 7 bases. The CDR3 sequence is 13 residues long. Per germline, CDR1 MNHNS and CDR2 SASEGT. The CDR3 here is CASSRLLNTEAFF. CDR3 in DNA: TGTGCCAGCAGTCGACTATTGAACACTGAAGCTTTCTTT.

The chain recombines TRBV10-2 with TRBJ1-3, with a tentative D call TRBD1 (6 bases). The CDR3 spans 16 residues. Germline V CDR1 and CDR2: WSHSY, SAAADI. With 2 bases removed from V and 0 bases from J, the gap between germline ends came to 11 bases. CDR3 in amino acids: CASSEGYRASGNTIYF. CDR3 sequence (DNA): TGCGCCAGCAGTGAGGGGTACAGGGCCTCTGGAAACACCATATATTTT.

J is TRBJ2-1 and V is TRBV4-2, with 11 bases lining up with TRBD2. Losses at the gene ends were 4 bases for V and 3 bases for J; bases not matched to a gene: 8. The CDR3 contains 17 residues. CDR1 is LGHNA, CDR2 YNFKEQ, per germline. Here the CDR3 reads CASSRSTLAGGYNEQFF. For the CDR3, the DNA is TGTGCCAGCAGCCGATCCACCCTAGCGGGGGGCTACAATGAGCAGTTCTTC.

The table lists this clone with a count of one. J is TRBJ1-5 and V is TRBV7-2; possibly TRBD1 for D (5 bases). Germline loops: CDR1 SGHTA, CDR2 FQGNSA. V was shortened by 5 bases and J by 2 bases, with 13 bases between the two germline ends. The CDR3 has 15 residues. The DNA of the CDR3 is TGTGCCAGCAGCCAGGACCAGGGAGGCAATCAGCCCCAGCATTTT. It yields the protein CASSQDQGGNQPQHF.

This clone was picked up one time. The rearrangement joins TRBV14 to TRBJ1-1; weak D call: TRBD1 (6 bases). This CDR3 is built from 15 residues. Per the germline V gene, CDR1 is SGHDN and CDR2 is FVKESK. Trimming removed 3 bases at V and 1 base at J, with 12 bases between. The CDR3 DNA sequence: TGTGCCAGCAGCCAGGTCGACAGGCCGAACACTGAAGCTTTCTTT. Encoded protein: CASSQVDRPNTEAFF. Based on the CDR3 plus reference TRBV14 and TRBJ1-1, the full variable domain is EAGVTQFPSHSVIEKGQTVTLRCDPISGHDNLYWYRRVMGKEIKFLLHFVKESKQDESGMPNNRFLAERTGGTYSTLKVQPAELEDSGVYFCASSQVDRPNTEAFFGQGTRLTVV.

V and J are TRBV7-3 and TRBJ2-1, with 11 positions matching TRBD1. Per the germline V gene, CDR1 is SGHTA and CDR2 is FQGTGA. J lost 7 bases, V lost 6 bases, and 8 bases had no gene match. CDR3 size: 15 residues. CDR3 nucleotides: TGTGCCAGCAGTTCCGGGACAGGGGGAAGAAATGAGCAGTTCTTC. Protein: CASSSGTGGRNEQFF.

The V gene is TRBV5-1, the J gene TRBJ2-2; TRBD1 or TRBD2 may be the D gene (5 bases each). V lost 4 bases and J 6 bases, leaving 22 bases between the germline ends. In germline, CDR1 is SGHRS, CDR2 YFSETQ. The CDR3 loop spans 17 amino acids. The CDR3 DNA reads TGCGCCAGCAGCCCGGGACCCTCCTATTTGGTTTCCGGGGAGCTGTTTTTT. Translated, it gives CASSPGPSYLVSGELFF.

The gene calls are TRBV2 and TRBJ1-1; D is unclear. Trimming left V 4 bases short and J 1 base short, with 10 bases between. Germline lookup yields CDR1 SNHLY and CDR2 FYNNEI. This CDR3 spans 14 amino acids. The CDR3 is CASSAQAGNTEAFF. The CDR3 coding sequence is TGTGCCAGCAGTGCCCAGGCGGGGAACACTGAAGCTTTCTTT. Based on the CDR3 plus reference TRBV2 and TRBJ1-1, the full variable domain is EPEVTQTPSHQVTQMGQEVILRCVPISNHLYFYWYRQILGQKVEFLVSFYNNEISEKSEIFDDQFSVERPDGSNFTLKIRSTKLEDSAMYFCASSAQAGNTEAFFGQGTRLTVV.

This chain uses TRBV7-8 with TRBJ1-2; no firm D call. V lost 2 bases to trimming and J lost 0 bases, with 7 bases between them. The CDR3 runs 14 residues. Germline V CDR1 and CDR2: SGHVS, FQNEAQ. In DNA, the CDR3 is TGTGCCAGCAGCTTATCGGGGACTAACTATGGCTACACCTTC. Translation gives CASSLSGTNYGYTF.

The table lists this clone with a few counts. The CDR3 DNA follows: TGTGCCAGTAGGCAGAGGACAGGGGTCGGCTACACCTTC. It specifies CASRQRTGVGYTF. V is TRBV19 and J is TRBJ1-2, with TRBD1 identical over 9 bases. CDR3 length: 13 amino acids. Germline assignment: CDR1 LNHDA and CDR2 SQIVND (reference sequence). V dropped 6 bases and J dropped 8; count of bases not matched to a gene: 7.

The chain couples TRBV10-3 to TRBJ1-1; D call uncertain. Germline values: CDR1 ENHRY, CDR2 SYGVKD. The CDR3 sequence is 12 residues long. V was trimmed by 7 bases and J by 2 bases, leaving 8 bases between them. The DNA of the CDR3 is TGTGCCATCACAGACACCAACACTGAAGCTTTCTTT. This translates into CAITDTNTEAFF.

The chain recombines TRBV19 with TRBJ2-1; 7 positions match TRBD2. V lost 6 bases and J lost 2; bases outside the gene matches: 1. This CDR3 has 13 residues. CDR1 LNHDA and CDR2 SQIVND come from the germline V gene (reference sequence). The CDR3 bases are TGTGCCAGTAGACTAGCGACCTACAATGAGCAGTTCTTC. It yields the protein CASRLATYNEQFF.

The rearrangement links TRBV6-5 to TRBJ1-1, with 7 bases fitting TRBD1. With 6 bases clipped from V and 6 bases from J, the junction kept 7 bases outside the gene matches. The CDR3 has 13 amino acids. CDR1 MNHEY and CDR2 SVGAGI come from the germline V gene. CDR3 nucleotide sequence: TGTGCCAGCAGCACCGGGACAGCCCCTGAAGCTTTCTTT. It codes for CASSTGTAPEAFF.

The chain is built from TRBV7-2 and TRBJ1-4, with 10 bases matching TRBD1. CDR1 is SGHTA, CDR2 FQGNSA, per germline. V was clipped by 6 bases and J by 2 bases; unmatched bases: 6. The CDR3 totals 16 residues. In DNA, the CDR3 is TGTGCCAGCAGAAGGACAGGGGGTTGGACTAATGAAAAACTGTTTTTT. Translation: CASRRTGGWTNEKLFF.

V and J are TRBV7-2 and TRBJ1-4; D is ambiguous. CDR1 is SGHTA and CDR2 is FQGNSA in the germline V gene. This CDR3 region has 17 residues. Deletions cut 0 bases from V and 3 bases from J, with 14 bases between. CDR3 loop: CASSLASVGGANEKLFF. Here the CDR3 DNA reads TGTGCCAGCAGCTTAGCAAGTGTTGGAGGAGCTAATGAAAAACTGTTTTTT.

The chain joins TRBV2 to TRBJ2-1; 9 bases match TRBD1. V gave up 4 bases and J gave up 7 bases; unmatched junction bases: 5. The CDR3 runs to 14 residues. Looked up from germline, CDR1 is SNHLY and CDR2 is FYNNEI. CDR3 nucleotide sequence: TGTGCCAGCAGTGGGGGACAGGGCCTAAATGAGCAGTTCTTC. It translates to CASSGGQGLNEQFF.

The chain employs TRBV18 and TRBJ1-2; 11 bases are shared with TRBD1. Germline V gives CDR1 KGHSH, CDR2 LQKENI. Losses at the gene ends were 5 bases for V and 5 bases for J; bases not matched to a gene: 7. The CDR3 runs to 15 residues. In nucleotides, the CDR3 is TGTGCCAGCTCATCTGACGGGACAGGGGGTTATGGCTACACCTTC. Residues: CASSSDGTGGYGYTF.

J is TRBJ2-7 and V is TRBV19; weak D call: TRBD2 (5 bases). This CDR3 is built from 13 residues. Looked up from germline, CDR1 is LNHDA and CDR2 is SQIVND (reference sequence). Trimming cost V 4 bases and J 3 bases, with 10 bases left between them. The CDR3 loop reads CASSRESGYEQYF. For the CDR3, the DNA is TGTGCCAGTAGTAGGGAAAGCGGCTACGAGCAGTACTTC.